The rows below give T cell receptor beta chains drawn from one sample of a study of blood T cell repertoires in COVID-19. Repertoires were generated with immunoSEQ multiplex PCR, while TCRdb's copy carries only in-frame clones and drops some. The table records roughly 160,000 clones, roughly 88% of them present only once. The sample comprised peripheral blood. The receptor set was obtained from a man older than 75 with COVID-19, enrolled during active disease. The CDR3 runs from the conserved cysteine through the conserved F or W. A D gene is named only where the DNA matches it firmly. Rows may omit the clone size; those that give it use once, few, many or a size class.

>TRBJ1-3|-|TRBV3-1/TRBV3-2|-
CASSQERRQGLSGNTIYF
TGTGCCAGCAGCCAGGAGCGGAGGCAGGGGCTCTCTGGAAACACCATATATTTT
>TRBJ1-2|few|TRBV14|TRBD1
CASSQRDREALRYGYTF
TGTGCCAGCAGCCAAAGGGACAGGGAGGCCCTTAGGTATGGCTACACCTTC
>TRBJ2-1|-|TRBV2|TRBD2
CASRGLSSGGVAYNEQFF
TGTGCCAGCAGGGGTTTAAGTAGCGGGGGCGTTGCCTACAATGAGCAGTTCTTC
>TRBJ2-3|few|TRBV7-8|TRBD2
CASSSPGGMDTQYF
TGTGCCAGCAGCTCGCCCGGGGGGATGGATACGCAGTATTTT
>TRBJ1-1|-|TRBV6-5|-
CASLKREAGSTEAFF
TGTGCCAGCCTAAAACGGGAGGCAGGGAGCACTGAAGCTTTCTTT
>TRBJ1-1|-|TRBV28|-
CASSTLLGGEAFF
TGTGCCAGCAGTACTCTCTTGGGGGGTGAAGCTTTCTTT
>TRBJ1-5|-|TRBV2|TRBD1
CASSGSGGGQPQHF
TGTGCCAGCAGTGGTTCAGGGGGCGGTCAGCCCCAGCATTTT
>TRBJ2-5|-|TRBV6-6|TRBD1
CAGQGAPQETQYF
TGTGCCGGACAGGGGGCCCCTCAAGAGACCCAGTACTTC
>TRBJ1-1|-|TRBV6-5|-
CASSYNPRDTEAFF
TGTGCCAGCAGTTACAACCCCAGGGACACTGAAGCTTTCTTT
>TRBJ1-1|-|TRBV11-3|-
CASSLVTGTEAFF
TGTGCCAGCAGCTTGGTAACCGGGACAGAAGCTTTCTTT
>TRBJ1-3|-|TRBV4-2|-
CASSQERGWGNTIYF
TGTGCCAGCAGCCAAGAGCGGGGGTGGGGAAACACCATATATTTT
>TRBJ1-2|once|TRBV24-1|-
CATRKSSGTSEYGYTF
TGTGCCACCAGAAAATCTTCCGGGACATCGGAGTATGGCTACACCTTC
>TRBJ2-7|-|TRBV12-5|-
CASGTSYEQYF
TGTGCTAGTGGTACCAGCTACGAGCAGTACTTC
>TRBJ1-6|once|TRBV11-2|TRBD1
CASSNLDRGSPLHF
TGTGCCAGCAGCAATCTGGACAGGGGCTCACCCCTCCACTTT
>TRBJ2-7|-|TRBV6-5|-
CASSLQTSRPYEQYF
TGTGCCAGCAGTTTACAGACAAGTCGGCCTTACGAGCAGTACTTC
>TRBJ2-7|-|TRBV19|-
CASSTGTKDYEQYF
TGTGCCAGTAGTACCGGGACAAAGGACTACGAGCAGTACTTC
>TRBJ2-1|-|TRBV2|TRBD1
CASRQGAPNEQFF
TGTGCCAGTCGGCAGGGGGCCCCCAATGAGCAGTTCTTC
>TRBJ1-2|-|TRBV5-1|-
CASSDQNYGYTF
TGCGCCAGCAGCGATCAGAACTATGGCTACACCTTC
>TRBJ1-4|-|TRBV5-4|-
CASSLGSGVEKLFF
TGTGCCAGCAGCTTGGGATCGGGGGTTGAAAAACTGTTTTTT
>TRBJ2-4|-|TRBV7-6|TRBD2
CASSLVASGGAAKNIQYF
TGTGCCAGCAGCTTAGTGGCTAGCGGGGGGGCAGCCAAAAACATTCAGTACTTC
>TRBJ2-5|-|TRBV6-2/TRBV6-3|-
CASSRGGAQETQYF
TGTGCCAGCAGTCGAGGGGGGGCCCAAGAGACCCAGTACTTC
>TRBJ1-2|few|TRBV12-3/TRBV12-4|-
CASSVFQNYGYTF
TGTGCCAGCAGCGTATTCCAGAACTATGGCTACACCTTC
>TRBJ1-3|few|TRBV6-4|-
CASRGAAVNF
TGTGCCAGCAGGGGGGCGGCAGTTAATTTT
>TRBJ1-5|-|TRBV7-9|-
CASSFGAAANSNQPQHF
TGTGCCAGCAGCTTTGGCGCGGCGGCGAATAGCAATCAGCCCCAGCATTTT
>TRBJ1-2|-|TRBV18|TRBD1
CASSPMLGQGYGYTF
TGTGCCAGCTCACCGATGTTGGGACAGGGTTATGGCTACACCTTC
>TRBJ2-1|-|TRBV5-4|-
CASSQGNEQFF
TGTGCCAGCAGCCAGGGGAATGAGCAGTTCTTC
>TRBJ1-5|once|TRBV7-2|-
CASSLQGLLEPQHF
TGTGCCAGCAGCCTCCAGGGGCTCTTGGAGCCCCAGCATTTT
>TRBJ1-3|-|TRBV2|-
CASSEGGTIYF
TGTGCCAGCAGTGAGGGGGGCACCATATATTTT
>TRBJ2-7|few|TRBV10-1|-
CASGTSSYEQYF
TGCGCCAGCGGGACAAGCTCCTACGAGCAGTACTTC
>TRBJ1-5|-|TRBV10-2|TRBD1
CASSPGQGIQPQHF
TGCGCCAGCAGTCCGGGACAGGGGATCCAGCCCCAGCATTTT
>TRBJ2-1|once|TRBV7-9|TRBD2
CASSLLAGGNNEQFF
TGTGCCAGCAGCTTACTAGCGGGGGGAAACAATGAGCAGTTCTTC
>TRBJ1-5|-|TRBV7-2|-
CASSLTGGQPQHF
TGTGCCAGCAGCTTAACGGGAGGTCAGCCCCAGCATTTT
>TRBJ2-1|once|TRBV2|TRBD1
CASRVTGGSYNEQFF
TGTGCCAGCAGGGTAACAGGGGGCTCCTACAATGAGCAGTTCTTC
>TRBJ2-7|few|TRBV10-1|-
CASSESYYEQYF
TGCGCCAGCAGTGAGTCGTACTACGAGCAGTACTTC
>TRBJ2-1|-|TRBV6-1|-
CASSEGRGVLFEQFF
TGTGCCAGCAGTGAAGGCAGGGGGGTCTTGTTTGAGCAGTTCTTC
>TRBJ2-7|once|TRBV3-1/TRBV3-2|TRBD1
CASSQSPGGPYEQYF
TGTGCCAGCAGCCAGAGTCCAGGGGGCCCCTACGAGCAGTACTTC
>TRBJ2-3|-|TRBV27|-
CASSVRRGTTDTQYF
TGTGCCAGCAGTGTTCGGCGGGGTACCACAGATACGCAGTATTTT
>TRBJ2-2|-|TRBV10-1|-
CASSLGGNTGELFF
TGCGCCAGCAGTCTGGGGGGGAACACCGGGGAGCTGTTTTTT
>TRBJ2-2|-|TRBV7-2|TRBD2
CASSYPSGGTGELFF
TGTGCCAGCAGCTACCCTAGCGGGGGTACCGGGGAGCTGTTTTTT
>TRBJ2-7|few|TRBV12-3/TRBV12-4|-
CASSLALYEQYF
TGTGCCAGCAGTTTAGCCCTCTACGAGCAGTACTTC
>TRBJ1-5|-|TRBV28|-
CASSFPGKDQQPQHF
TGTGCCAGCAGTTTCCCCGGGAAAGATCAGCAGCCCCAGCATTTT
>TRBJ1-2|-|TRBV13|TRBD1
CASSLAAGGSYGYTF
TGTGCCAGCAGCTTAGCGGCAGGGGGTTCGTATGGCTACACCTTC
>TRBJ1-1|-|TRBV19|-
CASSLARQTEAFF
TGTGCCAGTAGTCTGGCCAGGCAGACTGAAGCTTTCTTT
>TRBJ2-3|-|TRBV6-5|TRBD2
CASRGSGGDTQYF
TGTGCCAGCAGAGGAAGCGGGGGGGATACGCAGTATTTT
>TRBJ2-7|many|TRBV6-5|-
CASRDFYGEQYF
TGTGCCAGTAGAGACTTTTACGGCGAGCAGTACTTC
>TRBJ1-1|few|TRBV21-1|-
CASSNTGDTEAFF
TGTGCCAGCAGCAATACAGGGGACACTGAAGCTTTCTTT
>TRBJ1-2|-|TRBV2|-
CASRNRASNYGYTF
TGTGCCAGCAGGAACAGGGCCTCCAACTATGGCTACACCTTC